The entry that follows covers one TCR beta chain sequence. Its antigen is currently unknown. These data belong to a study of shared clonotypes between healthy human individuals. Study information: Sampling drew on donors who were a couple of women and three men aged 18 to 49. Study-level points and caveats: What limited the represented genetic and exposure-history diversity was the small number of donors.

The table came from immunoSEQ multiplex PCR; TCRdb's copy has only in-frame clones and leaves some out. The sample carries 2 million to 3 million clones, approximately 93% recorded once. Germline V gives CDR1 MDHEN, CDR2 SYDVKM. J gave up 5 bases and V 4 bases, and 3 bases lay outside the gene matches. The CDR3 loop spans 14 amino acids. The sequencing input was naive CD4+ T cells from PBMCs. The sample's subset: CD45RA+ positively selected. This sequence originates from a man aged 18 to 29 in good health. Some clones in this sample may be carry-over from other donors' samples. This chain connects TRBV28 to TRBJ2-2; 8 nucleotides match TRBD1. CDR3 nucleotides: TGTGCCAGCAGTTCGACAGGGGAAACCGGGGAGCTGTTTTTT. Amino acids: CASSSTGETGELFF.